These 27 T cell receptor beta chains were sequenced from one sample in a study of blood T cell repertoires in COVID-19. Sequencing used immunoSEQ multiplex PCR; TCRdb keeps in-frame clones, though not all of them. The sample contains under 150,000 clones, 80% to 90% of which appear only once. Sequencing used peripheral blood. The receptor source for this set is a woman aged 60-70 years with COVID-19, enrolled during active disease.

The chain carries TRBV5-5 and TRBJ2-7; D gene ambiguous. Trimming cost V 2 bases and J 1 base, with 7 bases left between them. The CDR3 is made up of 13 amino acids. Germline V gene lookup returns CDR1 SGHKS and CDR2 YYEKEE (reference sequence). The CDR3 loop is CASSFSGSYEQYF. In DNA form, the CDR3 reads TGTGCCAGCAGCTTCTCCGGGTCCTACGAGCAGTACTTC.

DNA of the CDR3: TGCGCCAGCAGCTTGTCTGTAGCGGGCAGGTCGGCTCGTCGGGAGACCCAGTACTTC. It specifies CASSLSVAGRSARRETQYF. This chain uses TRBV5-1 with TRBJ2-5; 7 bases are a match to TRBD2. The CDR3 has 19 residues. Losses at the gene ends were 1 base for V and 5 bases for J; bases not matched to a gene: 20. Germline V gene sequence: CDR1 SGHRS, CDR2 YFSETQ.

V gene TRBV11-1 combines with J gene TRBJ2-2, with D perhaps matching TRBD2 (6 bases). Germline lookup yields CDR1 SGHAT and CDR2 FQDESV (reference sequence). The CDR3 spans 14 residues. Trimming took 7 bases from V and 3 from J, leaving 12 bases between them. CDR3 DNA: TGTGCCAGCAACCGGGGGTCTTACACCGGGGAGCTGTTTTTT. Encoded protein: CASNRGSYTGELFF.

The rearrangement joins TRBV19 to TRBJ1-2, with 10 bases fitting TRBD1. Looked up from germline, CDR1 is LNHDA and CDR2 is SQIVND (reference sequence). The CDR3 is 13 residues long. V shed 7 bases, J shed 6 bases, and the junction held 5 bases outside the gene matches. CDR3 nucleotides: TGTGCCAGTAAAGGACAGGGGGTTGATGGCTACACCTTC. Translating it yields CASKGQGVDGYTF.

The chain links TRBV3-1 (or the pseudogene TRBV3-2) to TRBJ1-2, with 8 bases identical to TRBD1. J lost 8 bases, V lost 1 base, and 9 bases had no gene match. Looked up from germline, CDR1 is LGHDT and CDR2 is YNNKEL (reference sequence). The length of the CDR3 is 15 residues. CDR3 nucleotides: TGTGCCAGCAGCCAAGTCGGAGGACAGGGCAGGGGCTACACCTTC. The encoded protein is CASSQVGGQGRGYTF.

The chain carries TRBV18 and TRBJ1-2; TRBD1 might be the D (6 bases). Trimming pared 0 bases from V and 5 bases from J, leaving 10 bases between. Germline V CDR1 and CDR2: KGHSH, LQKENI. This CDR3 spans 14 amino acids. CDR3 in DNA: TGTGCCAGCTCACCACCGGACAGATTATATGGCTACACCTTC. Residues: CASSPPDRLYGYTF.

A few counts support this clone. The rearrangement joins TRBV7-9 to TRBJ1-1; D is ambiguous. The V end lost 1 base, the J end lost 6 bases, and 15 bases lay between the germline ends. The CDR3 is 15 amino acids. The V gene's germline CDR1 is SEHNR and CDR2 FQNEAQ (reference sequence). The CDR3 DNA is TGTGCCAGCAGCTTAGATTCTGCGGGGAGGTCTGAAGCTTTCTTT. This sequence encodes CASSLDSAGRSEAFF. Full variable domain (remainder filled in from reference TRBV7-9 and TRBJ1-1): DTGVSQNPRHKITKRGQNVTFRCDPISEHNRLYWYRQTLGQGPEFLTYFQNEAQLEKSRLLSDRFSAERPKGSFSTLEIQRTEQGDSAMYLCASSLDSAGRSEAFFGQGTRLTVV.

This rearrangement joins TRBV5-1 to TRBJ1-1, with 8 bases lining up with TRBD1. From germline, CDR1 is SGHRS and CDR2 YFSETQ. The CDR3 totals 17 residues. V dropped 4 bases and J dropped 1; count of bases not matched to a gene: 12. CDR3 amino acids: CASSRTKSGQGNTEAFF. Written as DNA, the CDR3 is TGCGCCAGCAGCCGAACTAAAAGCGGACAGGGGAACACTGAAGCTTTCTTT. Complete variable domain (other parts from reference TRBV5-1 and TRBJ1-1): KAGVTQTPRYLIKTRGQQVTLSCSPISGHRSVSWYQQTPGQGLQFLFEYFSETQRNKGNFPGRFSGRQFSNSRSEMNVSTLELGDSALYLCASSRTKSGQGNTEAFFGQGTRLTVV.

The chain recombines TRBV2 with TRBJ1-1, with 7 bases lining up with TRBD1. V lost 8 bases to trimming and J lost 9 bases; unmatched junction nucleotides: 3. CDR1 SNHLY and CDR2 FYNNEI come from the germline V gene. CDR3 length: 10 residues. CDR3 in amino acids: CASRDSQAFF. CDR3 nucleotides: TGTGCCAGCCGGGACAGTCAAGCTTTCTTT.

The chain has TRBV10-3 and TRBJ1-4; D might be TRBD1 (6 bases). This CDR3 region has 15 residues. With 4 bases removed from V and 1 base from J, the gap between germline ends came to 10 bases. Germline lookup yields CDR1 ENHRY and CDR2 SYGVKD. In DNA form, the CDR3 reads TGTGCCATCAGTGGTGGACAGCGAACTAATGAAAAACTGTTTTTT. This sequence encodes CAISGGQRTNEKLFF.

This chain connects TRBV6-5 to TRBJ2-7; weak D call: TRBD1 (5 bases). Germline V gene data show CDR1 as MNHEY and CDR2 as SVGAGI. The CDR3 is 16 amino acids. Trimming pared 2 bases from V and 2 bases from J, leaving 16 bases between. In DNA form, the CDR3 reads TGTGCCAGCAGTTACGGTAGGGGTTTGCGCCCCTACGAGCAGTACTTC. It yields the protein CASSYGRGLRPYEQYF.

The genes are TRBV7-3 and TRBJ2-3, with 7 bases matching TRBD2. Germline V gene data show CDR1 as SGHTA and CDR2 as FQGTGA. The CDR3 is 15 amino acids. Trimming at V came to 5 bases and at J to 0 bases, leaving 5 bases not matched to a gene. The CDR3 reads CASSRAGVSTDTQYF. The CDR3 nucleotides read TGTGCCAGCAGCCGCGCGGGGGTCAGCACAGATACGCAGTATTTT. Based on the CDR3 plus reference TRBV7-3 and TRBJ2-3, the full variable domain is GAGVSQTPSNKVTEKGKYVELRCDPISGHTALYWYRQSLGQGPEFLIYFQGTGAADDSGLPNDRFFAVRPEGSVSTLKIQRTERGDSAVYLCASSRAGVSTDTQYFGPGTRLTVL.

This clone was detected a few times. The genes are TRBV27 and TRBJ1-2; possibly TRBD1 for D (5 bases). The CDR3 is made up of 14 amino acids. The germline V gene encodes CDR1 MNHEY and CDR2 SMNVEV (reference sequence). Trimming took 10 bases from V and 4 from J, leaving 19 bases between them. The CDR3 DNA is TGTGCCACCGGGGGTCCCCCGGAGAGCTATGGCTACACCTTC. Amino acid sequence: CATGGPPESYGYTF.

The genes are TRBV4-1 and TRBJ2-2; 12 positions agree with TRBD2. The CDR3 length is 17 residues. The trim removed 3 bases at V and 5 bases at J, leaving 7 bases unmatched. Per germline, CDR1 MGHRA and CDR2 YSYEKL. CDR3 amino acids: CASSHGLAGLGTGELFF. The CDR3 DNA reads TGCGCCAGCAGCCATGGACTAGCGGGGCTGGGGACCGGGGAGCTGTTTTTT.

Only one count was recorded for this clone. The CDR3 DNA sequence: TGTGCCAGTAGGAACCGGACTAGCACAGATACGCAGTATTTT. This sequence encodes CASRNRTSTDTQYF. This rearrangement joins TRBV19 to TRBJ2-3, with a weak D call TRBD2 (5 bases). Trimming took off 6 bases at V and 0 bases at J, with 10 bases between the two ends. CDR3 length: 14 amino acids. CDR1 and CDR2 (germline): LNHDA, SQIVND (reference sequence).

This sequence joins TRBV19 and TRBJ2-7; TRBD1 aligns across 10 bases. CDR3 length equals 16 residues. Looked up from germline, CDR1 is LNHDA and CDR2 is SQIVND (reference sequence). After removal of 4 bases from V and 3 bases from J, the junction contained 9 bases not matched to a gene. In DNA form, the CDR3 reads TGTGCCAGTAGTACAATCGGAGGACAGGGGGACTACGAGCAGTACTTC. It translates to CASSTIGGQGDYEQYF.

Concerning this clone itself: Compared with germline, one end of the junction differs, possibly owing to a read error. Here the CDR3 reads CASSPLGSGNAEAFF. CDR3 nucleotide sequence: TGTGCCAGCAGCCCCCTAGGGTCGGGGAACGCTGAAGCTTTCTTT. This chain connects TRBV14 to TRBJ1-1, with D unresolved. The germline V gene encodes CDR1 SGHDN and CDR2 FVKESK. The CDR3 has 15 amino acids.

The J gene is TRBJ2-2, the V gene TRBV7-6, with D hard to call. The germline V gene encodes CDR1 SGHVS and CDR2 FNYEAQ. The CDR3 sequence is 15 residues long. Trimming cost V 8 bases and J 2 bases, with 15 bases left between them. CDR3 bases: TGTGCCAGCCGTTACTCGACATCCAACACCGGGGAGCTGTTTTTT. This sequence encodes CASRYSTSNTGELFF.

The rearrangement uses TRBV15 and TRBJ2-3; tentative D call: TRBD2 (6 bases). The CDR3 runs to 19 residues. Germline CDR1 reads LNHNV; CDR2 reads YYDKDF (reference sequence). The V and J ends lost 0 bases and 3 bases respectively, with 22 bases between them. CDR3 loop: CATSRDRPGRAGPTDTQYF. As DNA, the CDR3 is TGTGCCACCAGCAGAGATCGTCCGGGCCGGGCGGGGCCTACAGATACGCAGTATTTT.

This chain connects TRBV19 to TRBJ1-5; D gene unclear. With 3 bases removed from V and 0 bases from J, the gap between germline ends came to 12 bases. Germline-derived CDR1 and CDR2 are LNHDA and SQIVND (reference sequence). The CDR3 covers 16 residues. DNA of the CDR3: TGTGCCAGTAGTATGTGGAGCCAAAATAGCAATCAGCCCCAGCATTTT. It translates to CASSMWSQNSNQPQHF. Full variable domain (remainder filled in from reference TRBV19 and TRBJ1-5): DGGITQSPKYLFRKEGQNVTLSCEQNLNHDAMYWYRQDPGQGLRLIYYSQIVNDFQKGDIAEGYSVSREKKESFPLTVTSAQKNPTAFYLCASSMWSQNSNQPQHFGDGTRLSIL.

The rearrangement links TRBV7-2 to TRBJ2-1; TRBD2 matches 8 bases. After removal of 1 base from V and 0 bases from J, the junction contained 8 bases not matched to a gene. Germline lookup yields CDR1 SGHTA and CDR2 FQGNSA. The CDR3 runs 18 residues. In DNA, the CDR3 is TGTGCCAGCAGCTTAGGACCGCGGGGGGCCAGCTCCTACAATGAGCAGTTCTTC. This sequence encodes CASSLGPRGASSYNEQFF. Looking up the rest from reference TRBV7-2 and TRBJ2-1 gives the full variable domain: GAGVSQSPSNKVTEKGKDVELRCDPISGHTALYWYRQSLGQGLEFLIYFQGNSAPDKSGLPSDRFSAERTGGSVSTLTIQRTQQEDSAVYLCASSLGPRGASSYNEQFFGPGTRLTVL.

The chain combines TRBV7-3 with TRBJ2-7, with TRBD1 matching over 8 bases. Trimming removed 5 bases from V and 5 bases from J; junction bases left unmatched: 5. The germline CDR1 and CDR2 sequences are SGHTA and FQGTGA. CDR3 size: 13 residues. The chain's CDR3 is CASSVTGVDEQYF. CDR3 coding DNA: TGTGCCAGCAGCGTGACAGGGGTCGACGAGCAGTACTTC.

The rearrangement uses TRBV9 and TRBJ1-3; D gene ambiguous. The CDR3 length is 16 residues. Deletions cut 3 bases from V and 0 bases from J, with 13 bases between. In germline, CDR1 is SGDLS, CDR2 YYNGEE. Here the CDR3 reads CASSASSTSSGNTIYF. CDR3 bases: TGTGCCAGCAGCGCTTCGAGCACTTCCTCTGGAAACACCATATATTTT.

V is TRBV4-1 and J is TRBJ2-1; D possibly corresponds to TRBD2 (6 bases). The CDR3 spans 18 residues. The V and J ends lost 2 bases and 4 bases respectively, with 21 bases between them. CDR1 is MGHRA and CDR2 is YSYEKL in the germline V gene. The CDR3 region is CASSQNLAFRGSYNEQFF. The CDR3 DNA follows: TGCGCCAGCAGCCAAAATCTAGCTTTCCGGGGGTCATACAATGAGCAGTTCTTC.

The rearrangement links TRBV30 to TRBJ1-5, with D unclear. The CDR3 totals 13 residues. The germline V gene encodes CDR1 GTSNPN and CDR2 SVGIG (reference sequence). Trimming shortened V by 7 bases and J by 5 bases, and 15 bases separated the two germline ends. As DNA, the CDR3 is TGTGCCTCCCGAAGTGGGAGGGATCAGCCCCAGCATTTT. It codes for CASRSGRDQPQHF.

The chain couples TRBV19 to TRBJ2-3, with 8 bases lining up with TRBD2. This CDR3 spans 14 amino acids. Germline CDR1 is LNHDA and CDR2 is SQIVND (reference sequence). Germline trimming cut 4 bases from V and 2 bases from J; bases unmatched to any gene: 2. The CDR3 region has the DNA TGTGCCAGTAGTACGACTAGCGCCACAGATACGCAGTATTTT. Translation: CASSTTSATDTQYF.

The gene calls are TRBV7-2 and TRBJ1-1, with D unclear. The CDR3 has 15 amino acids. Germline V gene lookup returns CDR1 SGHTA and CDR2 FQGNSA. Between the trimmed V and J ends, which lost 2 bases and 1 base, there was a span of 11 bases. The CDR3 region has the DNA TGTGCCAGCAGCTTATATCCGGGAGAGAACACTGAAGCTTTCTTT. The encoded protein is CASSLYPGENTEAFF.